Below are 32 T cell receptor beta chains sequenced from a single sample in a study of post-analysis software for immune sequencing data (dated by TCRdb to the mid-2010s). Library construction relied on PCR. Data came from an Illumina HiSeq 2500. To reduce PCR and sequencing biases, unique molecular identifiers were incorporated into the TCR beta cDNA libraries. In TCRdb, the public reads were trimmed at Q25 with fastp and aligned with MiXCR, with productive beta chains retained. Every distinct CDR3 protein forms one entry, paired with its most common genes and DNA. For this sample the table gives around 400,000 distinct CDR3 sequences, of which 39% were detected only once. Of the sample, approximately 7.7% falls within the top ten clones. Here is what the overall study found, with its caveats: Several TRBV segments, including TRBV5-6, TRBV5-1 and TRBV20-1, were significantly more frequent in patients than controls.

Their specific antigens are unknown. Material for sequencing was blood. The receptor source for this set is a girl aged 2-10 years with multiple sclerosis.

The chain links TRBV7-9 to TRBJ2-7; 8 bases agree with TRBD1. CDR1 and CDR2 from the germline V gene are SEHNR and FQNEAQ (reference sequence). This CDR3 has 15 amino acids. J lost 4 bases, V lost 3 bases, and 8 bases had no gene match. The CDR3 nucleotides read TGTGCCAGCAGCTTGCCGAGACAGGGGCTTTACGAGCAGTACTTC. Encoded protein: CASSLPRQGLYEQYF.

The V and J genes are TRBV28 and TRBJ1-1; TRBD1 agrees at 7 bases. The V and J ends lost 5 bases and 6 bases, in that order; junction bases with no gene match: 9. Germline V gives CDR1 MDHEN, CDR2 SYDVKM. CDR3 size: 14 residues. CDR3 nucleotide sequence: TGTGCCAGCAGTGCTCCAGGGGGATATTCTGAAGCTTTCTTT. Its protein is CASSAPGGYSEAFF.

The CDR3 DNA follows: TGTGCCAGCAGTTTAGTTCTAGCGGGACTAAGCACAGATACGCAGTATTTT. Its protein product is CASSLVLAGLSTDTQYF. The V call is TRBV28, the J call TRBJ2-3, with 9 bases identical to TRBD2. The CDR3 contains 17 residues. V was pared by 2 bases and J by 0 bases, with 6 bases of the junction left unmatched. Germline assignment: CDR1 MDHEN and CDR2 SYDVKM.

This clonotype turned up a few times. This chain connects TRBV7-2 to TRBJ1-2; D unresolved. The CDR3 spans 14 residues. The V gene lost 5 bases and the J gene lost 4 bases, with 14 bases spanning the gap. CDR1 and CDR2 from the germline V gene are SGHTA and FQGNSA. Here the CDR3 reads CASSRGPTRYGYTF. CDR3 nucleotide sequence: TGTGCCAGCAGCCGCGGACCCACGCGCTATGGCTACACCTTC. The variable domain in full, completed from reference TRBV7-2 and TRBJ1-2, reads GAGVSQSPSNKVTEKGKDVELRCDPISGHTALYWYRQSLGQGLEFLIYFQGNSAPDKSGLPSDRFSAERTGGSVSTLTIQRTQQEDSAVYLCASSRGPTRYGYTFGSGTRLTVV.

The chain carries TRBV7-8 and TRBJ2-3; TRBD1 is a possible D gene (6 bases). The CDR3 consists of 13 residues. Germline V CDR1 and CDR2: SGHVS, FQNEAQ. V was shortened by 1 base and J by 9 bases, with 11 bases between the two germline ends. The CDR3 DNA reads TGTGCCAGCAGCTTAGAGTCCAGGGGAACGCAGTATTTT. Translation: CASSLESRGTQYF.

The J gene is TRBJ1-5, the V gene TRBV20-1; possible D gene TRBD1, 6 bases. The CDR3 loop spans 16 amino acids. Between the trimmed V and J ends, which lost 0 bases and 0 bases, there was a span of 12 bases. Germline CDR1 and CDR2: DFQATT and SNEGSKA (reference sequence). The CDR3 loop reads CSARDRQAYSNQPQHF. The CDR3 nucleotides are TGCAGTGCTAGAGATCGACAGGCCTATAGCAATCAGCCCCAGCATTTT.

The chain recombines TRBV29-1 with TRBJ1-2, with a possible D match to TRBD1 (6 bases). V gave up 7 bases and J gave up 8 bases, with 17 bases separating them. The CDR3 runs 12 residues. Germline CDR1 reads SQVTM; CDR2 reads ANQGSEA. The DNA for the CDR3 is TGCAGCGCCAGCGTGGGGGCGAAAGGCTACACCTTC. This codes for CSASVGAKGYTF.

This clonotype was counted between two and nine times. The CDR3 region has the DNA TGCGCCAGCAGCGCGGGACTAGCGGGGGGGGAGCAGTACTTC. Protein: CASSAGLAGGEQYF. This chain joins TRBV5-1 and TRBJ2-7; 16 bases map to TRBD2. Germline CDR1 reads SGHRS; CDR2 reads YFSETQ. CDR3 length: 14 residues. V dropped 4 bases and J dropped 7; count of bases not matched to a gene: 2.

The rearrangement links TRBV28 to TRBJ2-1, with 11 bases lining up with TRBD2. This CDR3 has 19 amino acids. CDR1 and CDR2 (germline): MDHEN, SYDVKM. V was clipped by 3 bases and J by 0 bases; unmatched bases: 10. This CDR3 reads CASSFGLAGGSSSYNEQFF. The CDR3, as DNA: TGTGCCAGCAGTTTTGGCCTAGCGGGAGGTTCCAGCTCCTACAATGAGCAGTTCTTC.

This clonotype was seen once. In nucleotides, the CDR3 is TGCAGTGCTAGTAAGGTGATCAGCGGAAATCAGCCCCAGCATTTT. It specifies CSASKVISGNQPQHF. The chain is built from TRBV20-1 and TRBJ1-5; unclear D gene. The CDR3 is 15 residues long. V lost 3 bases and J lost 4, with 16 bases in between. In germline, CDR1 is DFQATT, CDR2 SNEGSKA (reference sequence).

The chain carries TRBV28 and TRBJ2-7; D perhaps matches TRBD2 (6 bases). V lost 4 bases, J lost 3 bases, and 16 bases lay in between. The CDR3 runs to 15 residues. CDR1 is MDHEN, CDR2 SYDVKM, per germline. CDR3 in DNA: TGTGCCAGCAGTTGGGCCGGGACTCAACTCTACGAGCAGTACTTC. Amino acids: CASSWAGTQLYEQYF. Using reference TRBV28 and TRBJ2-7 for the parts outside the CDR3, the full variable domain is DVKVTQSSRYLVKRTGEKVFLECVQDMDHENMFWYRQDPGLGLRLIYFSYDVKMKEKGDIPEGYSVSREKKERFSLILESASTNQTSMYLCASSWAGTQLYEQYFGPGTRLTVT.

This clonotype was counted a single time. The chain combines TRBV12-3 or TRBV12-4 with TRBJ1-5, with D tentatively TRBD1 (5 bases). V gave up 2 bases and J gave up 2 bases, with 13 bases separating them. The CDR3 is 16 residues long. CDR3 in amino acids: CASSLWVRGGNQPQHF. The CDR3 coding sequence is TGTGCCAGCAGTTTATGGGTTCGAGGGGGCAATCAGCCCCAGCATTTT.

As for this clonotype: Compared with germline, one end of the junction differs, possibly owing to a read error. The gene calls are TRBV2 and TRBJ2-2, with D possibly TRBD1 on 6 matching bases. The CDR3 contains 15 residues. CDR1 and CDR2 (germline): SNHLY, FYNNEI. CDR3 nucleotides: TGTGCCAGCACCATACAGGGAGAGAACACCGGGGAGCGGTTTTTT. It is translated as CASTIQGENTGERFF. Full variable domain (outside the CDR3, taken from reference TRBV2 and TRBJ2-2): EPEVTQTPSHQVTQMGQEVILRCVPISNHLYFYWYRQILGQKVEFLVSFYNNEISEKSEIFDDQFSVERPDGSNFTLKIRSTKLEDSAMYFCASTIQGENTGERFFGEGSRLTVL.

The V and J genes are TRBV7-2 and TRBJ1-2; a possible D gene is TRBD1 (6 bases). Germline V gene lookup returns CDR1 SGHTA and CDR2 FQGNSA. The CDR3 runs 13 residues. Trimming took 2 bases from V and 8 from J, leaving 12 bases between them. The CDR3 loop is CASSLSQGLGYTF. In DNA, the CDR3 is TGTGCCAGCAGCTTATCACAGGGCCTGGGCTACACCTTC.

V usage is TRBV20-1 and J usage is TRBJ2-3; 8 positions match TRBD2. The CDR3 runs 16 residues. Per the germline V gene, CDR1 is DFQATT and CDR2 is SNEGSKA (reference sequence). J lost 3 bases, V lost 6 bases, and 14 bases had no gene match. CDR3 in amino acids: CSARLPGGPVTDTQYF. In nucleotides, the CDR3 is TGCAGTGCGCGTCTCCCGGGGGGGCCGGTTACAGATACGCAGTATTTT.

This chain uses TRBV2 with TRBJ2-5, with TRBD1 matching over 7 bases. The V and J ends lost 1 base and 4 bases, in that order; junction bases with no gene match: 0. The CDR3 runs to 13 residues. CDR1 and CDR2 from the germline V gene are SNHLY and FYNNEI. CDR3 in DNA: TGTGCCAGCAGTGAAGGACAGGGAGAGACCCAGTACTTC. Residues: CASSEGQGETQYF.

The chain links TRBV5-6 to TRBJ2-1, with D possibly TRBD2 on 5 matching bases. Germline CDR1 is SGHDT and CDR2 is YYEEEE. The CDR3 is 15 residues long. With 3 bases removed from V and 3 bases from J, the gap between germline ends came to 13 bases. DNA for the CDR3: TGTGCCAGCAGCTCGTCTAGCCTCCTCTACAATGAGCAGTTCTTC. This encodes CASSSSSLLYNEQFF.

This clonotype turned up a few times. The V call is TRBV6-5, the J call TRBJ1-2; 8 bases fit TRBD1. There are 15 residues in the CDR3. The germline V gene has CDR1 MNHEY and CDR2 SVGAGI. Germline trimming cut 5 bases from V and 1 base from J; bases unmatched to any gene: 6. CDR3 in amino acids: CASSPGQAFNYGYTF. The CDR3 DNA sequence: TGTGCCAGCAGTCCGGGACAGGCATTTAACTATGGCTACACCTTC.

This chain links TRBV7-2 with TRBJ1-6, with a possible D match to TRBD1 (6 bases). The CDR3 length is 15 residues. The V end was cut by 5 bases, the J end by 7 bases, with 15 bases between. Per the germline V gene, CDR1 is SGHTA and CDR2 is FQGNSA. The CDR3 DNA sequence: TGTGCCAGCAGCGTCAGACAGGCCACCAATTCACCCCTCCACTTT. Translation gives CASSVRQATNSPLHF.

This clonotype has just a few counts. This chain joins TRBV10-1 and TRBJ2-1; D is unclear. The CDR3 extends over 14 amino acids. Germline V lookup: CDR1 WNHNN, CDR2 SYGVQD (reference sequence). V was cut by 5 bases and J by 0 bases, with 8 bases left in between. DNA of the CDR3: TGCGCCAGCAGTCTAAAGAACTCCTACAATGAGCAGTTCTTC. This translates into CASSLKNSYNEQFF.

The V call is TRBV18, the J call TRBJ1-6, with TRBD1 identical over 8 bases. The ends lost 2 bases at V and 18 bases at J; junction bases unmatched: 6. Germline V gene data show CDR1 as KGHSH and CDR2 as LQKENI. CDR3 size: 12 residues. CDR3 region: CASSPGTGPDHF. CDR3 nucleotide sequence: TGTGCCAGCTCACCAGGGACAGGACCTGACCACTTT. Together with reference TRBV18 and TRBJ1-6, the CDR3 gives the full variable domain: NAGVMQNPRHLVRRRGQEARLRCSPMKGHSHVYWYRQLPEEGLKFMVYLQKENIIDESGMPKERFSAEFPKEGPSILRIQQVVRGDSAAYFCASSPGTGPDHFGNGTRLTVT.

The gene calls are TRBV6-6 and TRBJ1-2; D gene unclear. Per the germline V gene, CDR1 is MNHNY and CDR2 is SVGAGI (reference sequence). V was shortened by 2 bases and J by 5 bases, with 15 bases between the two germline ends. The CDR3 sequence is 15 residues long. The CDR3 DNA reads TGTGCCAGCAGTTACCTATCCCTTGGACCATATGGCTACACCTTC. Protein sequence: CASSYLSLGPYGYTF.

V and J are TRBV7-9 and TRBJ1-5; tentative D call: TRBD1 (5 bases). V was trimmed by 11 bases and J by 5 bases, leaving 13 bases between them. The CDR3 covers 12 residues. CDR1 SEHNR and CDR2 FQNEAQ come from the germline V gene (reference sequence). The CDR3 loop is CAGGGLDQPQHF. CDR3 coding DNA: TGTGCCGGGGGAGGTTTGGATCAGCCCCAGCATTTT.

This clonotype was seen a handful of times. Here the CDR3 reads CASGLVLAGGPGSYNEQFF. DNA of the CDR3: TGTGCTAGTGGTTTGGTACTAGCGGGAGGGCCGGGCTCCTACAATGAGCAGTTCTTC. The chain employs TRBV12-5 and TRBJ2-1; 13 nucleotides agree with TRBD2. The CDR3 extends over 19 amino acids. Germline V CDR1 and CDR2: LGHNT, FRNRAP. V lost 0 bases to trimming and J lost 0 bases; unmatched junction nucleotides: 5.

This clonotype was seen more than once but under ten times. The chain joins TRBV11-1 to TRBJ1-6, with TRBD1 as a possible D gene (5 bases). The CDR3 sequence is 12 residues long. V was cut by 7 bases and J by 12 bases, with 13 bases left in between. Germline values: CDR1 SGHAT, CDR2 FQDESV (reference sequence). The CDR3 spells CASTEGSRPLHF. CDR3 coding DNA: TGTGCCAGCACGGAGGGGAGTCGACCCCTCCACTTT.

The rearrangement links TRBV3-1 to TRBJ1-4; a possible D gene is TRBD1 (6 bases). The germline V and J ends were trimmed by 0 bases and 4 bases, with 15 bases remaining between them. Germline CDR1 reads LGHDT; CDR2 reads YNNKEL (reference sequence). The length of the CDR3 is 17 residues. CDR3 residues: CASSQDGMGASNEKLFF. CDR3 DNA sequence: TGTGCCAGCAGCCAAGATGGAATGGGGGCTAGTAATGAAAAACTGTTTTTT.

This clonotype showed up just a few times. DNA of the CDR3: TGTGCCAGCACCCTTGGTCGGCCTAGCAATCAGCCCCAGCATTTT. It specifies CASTLGRPSNQPQHF. This chain joins TRBV6-6 and TRBJ1-5; the D is unclear. The CDR3 has 15 amino acids. Germline CDR1 MNHNY, CDR2 SVGAGI (reference sequence). V was cut by 7 bases and J by 0 bases, with 13 bases left in between.

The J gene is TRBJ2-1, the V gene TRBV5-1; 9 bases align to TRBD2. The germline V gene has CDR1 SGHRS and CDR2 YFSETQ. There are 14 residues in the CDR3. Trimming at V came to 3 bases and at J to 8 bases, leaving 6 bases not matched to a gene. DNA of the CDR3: TGCGCCAGCAGCTGGAGTAGCGGGAGCCATGAGCAGTTCTTC. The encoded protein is CASSWSSGSHEQFF.

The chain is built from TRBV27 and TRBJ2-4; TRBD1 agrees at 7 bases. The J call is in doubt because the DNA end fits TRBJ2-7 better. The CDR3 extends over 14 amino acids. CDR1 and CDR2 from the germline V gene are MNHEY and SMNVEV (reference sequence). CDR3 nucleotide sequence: TGTGCCAGCAGGCCACCGGGACAGTCCTACGAGCAGTACTTC. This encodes CASRPPGQSYEQYF.

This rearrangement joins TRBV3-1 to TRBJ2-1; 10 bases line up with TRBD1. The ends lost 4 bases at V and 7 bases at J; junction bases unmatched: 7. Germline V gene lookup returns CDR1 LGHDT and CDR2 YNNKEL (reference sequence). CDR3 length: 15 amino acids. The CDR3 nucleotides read TGTGCCAGCAGCCCCCGGGACAGGGGAGTGAATGAGCAGTTCTTC. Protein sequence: CASSPRDRGVNEQFF.

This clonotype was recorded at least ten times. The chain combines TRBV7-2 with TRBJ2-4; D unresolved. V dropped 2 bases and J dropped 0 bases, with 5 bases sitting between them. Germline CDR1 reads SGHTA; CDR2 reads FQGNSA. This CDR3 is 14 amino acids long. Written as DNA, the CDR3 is TGTGCCAGCAGCTTAAGCCGAGCCAAAAACATTCAGTACTTC. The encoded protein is CASSLSRAKNIQYF.

Here the CDR3 DNA reads TGTGCCAGCAATTCCTACGAGCAGTACTTC. It specifies CASNSYEQYF. This sequence joins TRBV21-1 and TRBJ2-7. TRBV21-1 is labeled a pseudogene. The CDR3 runs 10 residues.